Shown below are 26 T cell receptor beta chains from a single sample sequenced in a study of blood T cells in healthy people across ages. It was with a sample-barcoded 5' primer and a J-beta primer mix that a second PCR of roughly 7 to 12 cycles was run. TCRdb independently ran MiXCR on the 5' RACE reads; one entry per CDR3 protein. The data hold about 1.5 million distinct CDR3 sequences, with approximately 39% observed a single time. Sequencing was performed on blood. Receptors were obtained from a woman aged 18-29 years in good health.

This clonotype was found many times. The chain couples TRBV12-3 or TRBV12-4 to TRBJ2-1, with 8 bases identical to TRBD2. The ends lost 6 bases at V and 6 bases at J; junction bases unmatched: 7. This CDR3 is built from 14 residues. In DNA, the CDR3 is TGTGCCAGCAGCTTTCGGCTAGCGGGCAATGAGCAGTTCTTC. Amino acids: CASSFRLAGNEQFF.

The rearrangement uses TRBV7-2 and TRBJ2-1; TRBD2 matches at 10 bases. The CDR3 has 16 residues. Germline V CDR1 and CDR2: SGHTA, FQGNSA. V shed 3 bases, J shed 7 bases, and the junction held 9 bases outside the gene matches. The CDR3 coding sequence is TGTGCCAGCAGCTTTATGCTAGCGGGAGTTACAAATGAGCAGTTCTTC. Its protein is CASSFMLAGVTNEQFF.

This sequence joins TRBV11-2 and TRBJ2-1; tentative D call: TRBD1 (6 bases). Germline loops: CDR1 SGHAT, CDR2 FQNNGV. Trimming removed 3 bases from V and 6 bases from J, with 18 bases in between. The CDR3 has 16 residues. The CDR3 loop reads CASSFIPGGGRNEQFF. As DNA, the CDR3 is TGTGCCAGCAGCTTTATTCCGGGTGGGGGCCGCAATGAGCAGTTCTTC.

This clonotype was counted a few times. The CDR3 DNA reads TGTGCCAGCAGTCCTCCCCGCGACGGAGGGGAAGCTTTCTTT. This translates into CASSPPRDGGEAFF. The J gene is TRBJ1-1, the V gene TRBV6-2 or TRBV6-3; D not certain. This CDR3 region has 14 residues. Germline V gene lookup returns CDR1 MNHEY and CDR2 SVGEGT. The germline V and J ends were trimmed by 5 bases and 8 bases, with 18 bases remaining between them.

There are a few counts of this clonotype. J is TRBJ2-7 and V is TRBV12-3 or TRBV12-4, with D perhaps assigned TRBD1 or TRBD2 (7 bases each). The CDR3 extends over 14 amino acids. The V end was cut by 7 bases, the J end by 5 bases, with 18 bases between. The DNA for the CDR3 is TGTGCCAGCACCACAGGGGAGGGGTATCACGAGCAGTACTTC. Translation: CASTTGEGYHEQYF.

This clonotype was seen just once. The chain uses TRBV27 and TRBJ1-2, with D unclear. The CDR3 extends over 17 amino acids. V was shortened by 0 bases and J by 7 bases, with 21 bases between the two germline ends. The germline gives CDR1 MNHEY, CDR2 SMNVEV (reference sequence). The CDR3 DNA reads as TGTGCCAGCAGTTTATCATCAGACTTGTTAGGTTTTGCTGGCTACACCTTC. Translation gives CASSLSSDLLGFAGYTF.

This chain joins TRBV6-1 and TRBJ2-7, with TRBD1 matching 9 bases. Germline V gene data show CDR1 as MNHNS and CDR2 as SASEGT. The CDR3 runs to 13 residues. Trimming at V came to 9 bases and at J to 2 bases, leaving 5 bases not matched to a gene. The DNA of the CDR3 is TGTGCCAGTGGGACAGGGTCTACCTACGAGCAGTACTTC. It codes for CASGTGSTYEQYF.

This clonotype has just a few counts. This chain uses TRBV9 with TRBJ2-7; D is possibly TRBD1 (6 bases). V dropped 0 bases and J dropped 7 bases, with 14 bases sitting between them. Germline V CDR1 and CDR2: SGDLS, YYNGEE. CDR3 length equals 14 residues. The CDR3 DNA sequence: TGTGCCAGCAGCGTAGCGGACAGATACAATGAGCAGTACTTC. As protein: CASSVADRYNEQYF.

V gene TRBV11-2 combines with J gene TRBJ1-1, with a weak D call TRBD1 (5 bases). Trimming removed 2 bases at V and 1 base at J, with 14 bases between. Germline CDR1 and CDR2: SGHAT and FQNNGV. The CDR3 loop spans 16 amino acids. This chain's CDR3 is CASSLRVVGGNTEAFF. The CDR3 DNA is TGTGCCAGCAGCTTAAGAGTTGTGGGGGGGAACACTGAAGCTTTCTTT.

The V and J genes are TRBV29-1 and TRBJ2-4; 9 positions match TRBD1. Trimming removed 7 bases from V and 6 bases from J; junction bases left unmatched: 10. The CDR3 loop spans 14 amino acids. Germline loops: CDR1 SQVTM, CDR2 ANQGSEA. The CDR3 region has the DNA TGCAGCGCCTCGGGACAGGGAGGGAGAAACATTCAGTACTTC. It codes for CSASGQGGRNIQYF. Full variable domain (missing parts from reference TRBV29-1 and TRBJ2-4): SAVISQKPSRDICQRGTSLTIQCQVDSQVTMMFWYRQQPGQSLTLIATANQGSEATYESGFVIDKFPISRPNLTFSTLTVSNMSPEDSSIYLCSASGQGGRNIQYFGAGTRLSVL.

In this sample, this clonotype turned up many times. The chain uses TRBV7-2 and TRBJ1-1, with D unresolved. Germline V CDR1 and CDR2: SGHTA, FQGNSA. The CDR3 has 12 amino acids. V was pared by 8 bases and J by 1 base, with 8 bases between. The CDR3 region is CASRRGNTEAFF. DNA of the CDR3: TGTGCCAGCCGACGGGGGAACACTGAAGCTTTCTTT. Full variable domain (outside the CDR3, taken from reference TRBV7-2 and TRBJ1-1): GAGVSQSPSNKVTEKGKDVELRCDPISGHTALYWYRQSLGQGLEFLIYFQGNSAPDKSGLPSDRFSAERTGGSVSTLTIQRTQQEDSAVYLCASRRGNTEAFFGQGTRLTVV.

This clonotype was seen a handful of times. This chain uses TRBV5-1 with TRBJ2-4; no clear D. Between the trimmed V and J ends, which lost 2 bases and 3 bases, there was a span of 9 bases. This CDR3 region has 14 residues. The germline V gene encodes CDR1 SGHRS and CDR2 YFSETQ. CDR3 in DNA: TGCGCCAGCAGCTTTCACTACTTCAAAAACATTCAGTACTTC. Translation gives CASSFHYFKNIQYF.

The chain is built from TRBV6-1 and TRBJ1-2, with D unresolved. Between the trimmed V and J ends, which lost 3 bases and 9 bases, there was a span of 17 bases. CDR1 and CDR2 from the germline V gene are MNHNS and SASEGT. This CDR3 is built from 14 residues. The CDR3 region is CASSEASPLKRYTF. CDR3 coding DNA: TGTGCCAGCAGTGAGGCCTCACCCCTCAAACGCTACACCTTC.

This rearrangement joins TRBV10-3 to TRBJ2-2; no clear D gene. The CDR3 is 18 amino acids. Germline V gene sequence: CDR1 ENHRY, CDR2 SYGVKD. Trimming removed 1 base from V and 0 bases from J, with 15 bases in between. The CDR3 region has the DNA TGTGCCATCAGTGAGTTTGACCCCAAAATCGCGAACACCGGGGAGCTGTTTTTT. It encodes CAISEFDPKIANTGELFF.

This chain links TRBV4-2 with TRBJ2-7; 12 nucleotides agree with TRBD2. Trimming cost V 5 bases and J 4 bases; bases outside gene matches: 3. The CDR3 spans 14 residues. CDR1 and CDR2 (germline): LGHNA, YNFKEQ. The CDR3 coding sequence is TGTGCCAGCAGCACTAGCGGGAGGCTTTACGAGCAGTACTTC. Its protein is CASSTSGRLYEQYF.

There are many counts of this clonotype. The rearrangement links TRBV10-2 to TRBJ2-5, with 7 nucleotides matching TRBD1. The germline V gene encodes CDR1 WSHSY and CDR2 SAAADI. J gave up 1 base and V 4 bases, and 6 bases lay outside the gene matches. CDR3 length equals 15 residues. The CDR3 DNA is TGCGCCAGCAGTGGACAGGGAACCCCCCAAGAGACCCAGTACTTC. It is translated as CASSGQGTPQETQYF.

The chain has TRBV29-1 and TRBJ2-4, with D possibly being TRBD2 (6 bases). The J call may be incorrect, as the DNA end agrees better with TRBJ2-7. Germline CDR1 SQVTM, CDR2 ANQGSEA. The CDR3 sequence is 14 residues long. The DNA of the CDR3 is TGCAGCGGCACCGTCGGCGGGGTAACCTACGAGCAGTACTTC. It encodes CSGTVGGVTYEQYF.

The J gene is TRBJ2-7, the V gene TRBV19; TRBD1 matches at 8 bases. V trimming: 5 bases; J trimming: 5 bases; junction bases outside the gene matches: 11. Germline assignment: CDR1 LNHDA and CDR2 SQIVND (reference sequence). This CDR3 is built from 15 residues. CDR3 in amino acids: CASSALDRVSHEQYF. CDR3 coding DNA: TGTGCCAGTAGTGCCCTGGACAGGGTGTCCCACGAGCAGTACTTC.

This chain links TRBV7-2 with TRBJ2-7; D ambiguous. The CDR3 contains 13 residues. Germline V gives CDR1 SGHTA, CDR2 FQGNSA. Trimming left V 5 bases short and J 7 bases short, with 15 bases between. CDR3 coding DNA: TGTGCCAGCAGCCCCCCGGCTGTTAATGAGCAGTACTTC. This translates into CASSPPAVNEQYF. The whole variable domain, remainder taken from reference TRBV7-2 and TRBJ2-7, is GAGVSQSPSNKVTEKGKDVELRCDPISGHTALYWYRQSLGQGLEFLIYFQGNSAPDKSGLPSDRFSAERTGGSVSTLTIQRTQQEDSAVYLCASSPPAVNEQYFGPGTRLTVT.

This clonotype was recorded a few times. J is TRBJ2-1 and V is TRBV6-1; 9 bases are shared with TRBD2. The ends lost 8 bases at V and 6 bases at J; junction bases unmatched: 8. CDR1 and CDR2 from the germline V gene are MNHNS and SASEGT. The CDR3 length is 14 residues. DNA for the CDR3: TGTGCCAGCTTTCTAGCGGGAAGGTTCAATGAGCAGTTCTTC. This gives the protein CASFLAGRFNEQFF.

V and J are TRBV2 and TRBJ1-5, with 7 bases matching TRBD1. CDR3 size: 15 residues. The V gene's germline CDR1 is SNHLY and CDR2 FYNNEI. J lost 1 base, V lost 6 bases, and 6 bases had no gene match. The CDR3 nucleotides read TGTGCCAGCAGGGGACAGCGGACAAGCAATCAGCCCCAGCATTTT. It specifies CASRGQRTSNQPQHF.

The J gene is TRBJ1-1, the V gene TRBV6-2 or TRBV6-3; 7 nucleotides match TRBD1. Trimming removed 3 bases from V and 4 bases from J; junction bases left unmatched: 2. Germline CDR1 reads MNHEY; CDR2 reads SVGEGT. The CDR3 is 13 amino acids. The CDR3 DNA sequence: TGTGCCAGCAGTTATAACAGGGGCACTGAAGCTTTCTTT. This encodes CASSYNRGTEAFF.

This chain joins TRBV6-5 and TRBJ1-5; D remains ambiguous. Germline V CDR1 and CDR2: MNHEY, SVGAGI. The CDR3 consists of 14 residues. The ends were cut back, 6 bases at V and 8 bases at J, with 17 bases in the middle. CDR3 in amino acids: CASRLGRGGEPQHF. For the CDR3, the DNA is TGTGCCAGCAGACTCGGACGGGGAGGCGAGCCCCAGCATTTT.

The CDR3 coding sequence is TGCGCCAGCGAGGGACAGGGGATAGCGGGGCCTGGAAACACCATATATTTT. Protein: CASEGQGIAGPGNTIYF. The chain joins TRBV4-1 to TRBJ1-3, with 10 bases lining up with TRBD1. Trimming took 8 bases from V and 2 from J; bases not matched to a gene: 12. Germline V lookup: CDR1 MGHRA, CDR2 YSYEKL. The CDR3 totals 17 residues.

The V and J genes are TRBV7-9 and TRBJ1-6; D is uncertain. V lost 0 bases and J lost 1, with 13 bases in between. This CDR3 contains 18 residues. Germline-derived CDR1 and CDR2 are SEHNR and FQNEAQ (reference sequence). In DNA form, the CDR3 reads TGTGCCAGCAGCTTAGCTCCTCCGGGAGAGTCCTATAATTCACCCCTCCACTTT. Translated, it gives CASSLAPPGESYNSPLHF.

The V and J genes are TRBV3-1 and TRBJ1-2; D perhaps matches TRBD1 (5 bases). The CDR3 loop spans 13 amino acids. Germline CDR1 is LGHDT and CDR2 is YNNKEL (reference sequence). The V end was cut by 6 bases, the J end by 8 bases, with 16 bases between. The CDR3 is CASSRGPSEGYTF. In DNA form, the CDR3 reads TGTGCCAGCAGTCGGGGCCCATCGGAGGGCTACACCTTC.